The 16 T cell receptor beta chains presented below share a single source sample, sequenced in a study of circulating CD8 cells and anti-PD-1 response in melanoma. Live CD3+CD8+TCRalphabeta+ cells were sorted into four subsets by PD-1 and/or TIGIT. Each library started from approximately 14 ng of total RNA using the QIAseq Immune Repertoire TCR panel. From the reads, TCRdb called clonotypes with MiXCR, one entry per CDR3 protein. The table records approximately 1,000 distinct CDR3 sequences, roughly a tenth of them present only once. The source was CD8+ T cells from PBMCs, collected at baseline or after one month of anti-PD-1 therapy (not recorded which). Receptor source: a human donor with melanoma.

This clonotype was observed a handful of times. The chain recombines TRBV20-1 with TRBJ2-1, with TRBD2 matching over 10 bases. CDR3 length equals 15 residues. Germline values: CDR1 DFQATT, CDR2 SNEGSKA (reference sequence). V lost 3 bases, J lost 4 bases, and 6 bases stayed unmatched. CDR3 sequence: CSASPTSGPYNEQFF. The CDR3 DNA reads TGCAGTGCTAGTCCGACTAGCGGGCCTTACAATGAGCAGTTCTTC.

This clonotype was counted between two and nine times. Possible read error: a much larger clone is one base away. The CDR3 nucleotides are TGTGCCAGTAGTTTCGGACCCAACACTGAAGCTCTCTTT. It codes for CASSFGPNTEALF. The rearrangement uses TRBV19 and TRBJ1-1; no reliable D call. This CDR3 is built from 13 residues. Germline V gene lookup returns CDR1 LNHDA and CDR2 SQIVND (reference sequence).

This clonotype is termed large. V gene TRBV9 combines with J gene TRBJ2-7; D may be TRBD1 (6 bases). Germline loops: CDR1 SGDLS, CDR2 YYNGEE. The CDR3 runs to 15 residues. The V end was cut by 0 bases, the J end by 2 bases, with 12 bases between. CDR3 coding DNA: TGTGCCAGCAGCGTAGGGCAGGGGAAGGCCTACGAGCAGTACTTC. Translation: CASSVGQGKAYEQYF. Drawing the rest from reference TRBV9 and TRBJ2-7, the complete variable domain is DSGVTQTPKHLITATGQRVTLRCSPRSGDLSVYWYQQSLDQGLQFLIQYYNGEERAKGNILERFSAQQFPDLHSELNLSSLELGDSALYFCASSVGQGKAYEQYFGPGTRLTVT.

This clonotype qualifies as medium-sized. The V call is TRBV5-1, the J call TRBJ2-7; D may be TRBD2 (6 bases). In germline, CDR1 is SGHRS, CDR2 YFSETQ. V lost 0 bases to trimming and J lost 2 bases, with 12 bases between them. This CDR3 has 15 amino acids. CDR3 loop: CASSLESGVAYEQYF. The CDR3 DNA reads TGCGCCAGCAGCTTGGAATCGGGGGTGGCCTACGAGCAGTACTTC.

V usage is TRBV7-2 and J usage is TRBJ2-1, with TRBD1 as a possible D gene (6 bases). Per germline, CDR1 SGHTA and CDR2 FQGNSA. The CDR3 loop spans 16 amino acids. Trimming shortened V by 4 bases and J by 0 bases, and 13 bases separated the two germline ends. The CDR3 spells CASSSVTGSSYNEQFF. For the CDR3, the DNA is TGTGCCAGCAGCTCAGTGACAGGTAGCTCCTACAATGAGCAGTTCTTC. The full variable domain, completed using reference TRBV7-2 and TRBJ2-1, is GAGVSQSPSNKVTEKGKDVELRCDPISGHTALYWYRQSLGQGLEFLIYFQGNSAPDKSGLPSDRFSAERTGGSVSTLTIQRTQQEDSAVYLCASSSVTGSSYNEQFFGPGTRLTVL.

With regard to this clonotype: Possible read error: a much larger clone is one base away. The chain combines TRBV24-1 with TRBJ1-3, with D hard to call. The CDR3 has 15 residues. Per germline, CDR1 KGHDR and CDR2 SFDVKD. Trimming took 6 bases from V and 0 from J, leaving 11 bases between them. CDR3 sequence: CATSRAGHSGNTIYF. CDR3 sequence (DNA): TGTGCCACCAGTCGAGCAGGCCACTCTGGAAACACCATATATTTT.

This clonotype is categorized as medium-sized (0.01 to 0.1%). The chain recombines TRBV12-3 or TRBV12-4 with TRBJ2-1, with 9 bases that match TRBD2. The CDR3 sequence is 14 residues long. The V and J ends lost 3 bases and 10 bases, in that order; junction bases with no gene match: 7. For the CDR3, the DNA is TGTGCCAGCAGTTTCCGGCGGGGGGGCCACGAGCAGTTCTTC. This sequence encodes CASSFRRGGHEQFF.

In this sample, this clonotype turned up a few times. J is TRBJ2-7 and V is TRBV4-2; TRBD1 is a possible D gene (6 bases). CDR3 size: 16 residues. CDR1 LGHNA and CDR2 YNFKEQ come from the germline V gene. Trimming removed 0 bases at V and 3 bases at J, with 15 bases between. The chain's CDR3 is CASSQEGQGLIYEQYF. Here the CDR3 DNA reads TGTGCCAGCAGCCAAGAAGGGCAGGGGCTAATCTACGAGCAGTACTTC.

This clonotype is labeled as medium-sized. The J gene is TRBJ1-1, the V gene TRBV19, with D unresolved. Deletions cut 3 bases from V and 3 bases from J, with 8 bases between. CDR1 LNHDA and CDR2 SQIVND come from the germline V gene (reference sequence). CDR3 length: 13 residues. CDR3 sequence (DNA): TGTGCCAGTAGTATTGTTCTGGACACTGAAGCTTTCTTT. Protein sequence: CASSIVLDTEAFF.

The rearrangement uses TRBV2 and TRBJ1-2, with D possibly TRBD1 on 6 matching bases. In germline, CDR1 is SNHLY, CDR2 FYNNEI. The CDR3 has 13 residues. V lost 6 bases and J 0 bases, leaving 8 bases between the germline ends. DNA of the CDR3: TGTGCCAGCAGACGACAGGCTAACTATGGCTACACCTTC. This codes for CASRRQANYGYTF.

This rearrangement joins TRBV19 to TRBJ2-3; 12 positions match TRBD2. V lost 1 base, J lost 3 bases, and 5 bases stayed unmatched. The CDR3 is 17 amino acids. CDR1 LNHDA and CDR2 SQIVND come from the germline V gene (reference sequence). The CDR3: CASSIVLAGGPTDTQYF. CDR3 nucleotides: TGTGCCAGTAGTATAGTTCTAGCGGGGGGGCCTACAGATACGCAGTATTTT. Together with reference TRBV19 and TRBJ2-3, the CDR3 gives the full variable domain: DGGITQSPKYLFRKEGQNVTLSCEQNLNHDAMYWYRQDPGQGLRLIYYSQIVNDFQKGDIAEGYSVSREKKESFPLTVTSAQKNPTAFYLCASSIVLAGGPTDTQYFGPGTRLTVL.

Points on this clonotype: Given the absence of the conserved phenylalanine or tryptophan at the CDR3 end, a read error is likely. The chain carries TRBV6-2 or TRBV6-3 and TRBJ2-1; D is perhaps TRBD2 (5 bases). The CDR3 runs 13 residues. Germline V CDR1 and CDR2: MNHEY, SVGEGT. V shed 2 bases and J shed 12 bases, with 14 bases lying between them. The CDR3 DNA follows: TGTGCCAGCAGTTACCGGGCGGAGGATGGGCAGTTCCTC. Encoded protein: CASSYRAEDGQFL.

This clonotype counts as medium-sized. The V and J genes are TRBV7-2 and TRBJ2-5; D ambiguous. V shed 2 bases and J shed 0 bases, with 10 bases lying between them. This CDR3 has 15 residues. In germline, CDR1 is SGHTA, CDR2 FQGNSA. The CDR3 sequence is CASSLMWAHQETQYF. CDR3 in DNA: TGTGCCAGCAGCTTAATGTGGGCCCACCAAGAGACCCAGTACTTC.

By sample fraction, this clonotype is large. The CDR3 DNA follows: TGTGCCAGCAGTTTTCGGCGGGGGGGCTACAATGAGCAGTTCTTC. It yields the protein CASSFRRGGYNEQFF. The chain recombines TRBV27 with TRBJ2-1; TRBD2 matches at 9 bases. V shed 3 bases and J 3 bases; nucleotides not matched to a gene: 3. CDR1 is MNHEY and CDR2 is SMNVEV in the germline V gene (reference sequence). The CDR3 totals 15 residues.

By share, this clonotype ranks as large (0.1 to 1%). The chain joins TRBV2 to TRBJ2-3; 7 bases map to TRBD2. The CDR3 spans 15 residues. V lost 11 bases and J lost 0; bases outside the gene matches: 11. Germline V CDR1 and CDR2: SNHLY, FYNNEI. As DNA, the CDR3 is TGTGCCGGCCGGACTTACGGGGGGAGCACAGATACGCAGTATTTT. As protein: CAGRTYGGSTDTQYF.

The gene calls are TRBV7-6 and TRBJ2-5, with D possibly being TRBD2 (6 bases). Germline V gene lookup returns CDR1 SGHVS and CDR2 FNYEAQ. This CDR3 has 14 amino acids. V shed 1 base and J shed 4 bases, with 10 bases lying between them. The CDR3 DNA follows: TGTGCCAGCAGCTTAGTACTAGCAGGAGAGACCCAGTACTTC. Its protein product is CASSLVLAGETQYF.